The sequence of this TCR beta chain was determined in a study of shared T cell receptors in the human thymus. The protocol was immunoSEQ multiplex PCR, while the TCRdb copy is restricted to in-frame clones and leaves out a portion. The sample lists over 450,000 clones, approximately 80% occurring once. In germline, CDR1 is MDHEN, CDR2 SYDVKM. The V gene end was trimmed by 6 bases and the J gene end by 7 bases; junction bases not matched to a gene: 15. This CDR3 region has 17 residues. These same data were also listed under a study on human thymus T cells. That source adds: Corrective heart surgery yielded the resections from which the thymus tissue came. Gene usage for V and J segments appeared biased in thymic and blood repertoires. Related research reported highly overlapping thymic repertoires among unrelated individuals.

V is TRBV28 and J is TRBJ1-4, with TRBD1 identical over 9 bases. The sequence was obtained from a boy under three years old with a congenital heart defect. Sequencing was done on a sample of thymocytes. This CDR3 reads CASSTHEFGQGCEKLFF. DNA for the CDR3: TGTGCCAGCAGCACGCACGAGTTTGGACAGGGGTGTGAAAAACTGTTTTTT.